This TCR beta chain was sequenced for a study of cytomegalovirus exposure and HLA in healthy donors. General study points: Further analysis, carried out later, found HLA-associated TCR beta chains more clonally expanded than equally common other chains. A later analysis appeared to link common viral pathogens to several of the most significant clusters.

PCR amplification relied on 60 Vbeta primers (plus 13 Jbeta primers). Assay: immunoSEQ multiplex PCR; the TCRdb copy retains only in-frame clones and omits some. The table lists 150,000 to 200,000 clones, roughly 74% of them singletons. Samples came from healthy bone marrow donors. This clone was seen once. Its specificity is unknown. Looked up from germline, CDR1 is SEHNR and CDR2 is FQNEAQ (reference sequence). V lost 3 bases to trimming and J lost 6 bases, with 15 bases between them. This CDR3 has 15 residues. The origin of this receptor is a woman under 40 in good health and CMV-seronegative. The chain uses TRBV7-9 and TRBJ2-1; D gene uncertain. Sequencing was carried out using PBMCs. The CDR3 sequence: CASSFSRQMSNEQFF. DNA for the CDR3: TGTGCCAGCAGCTTTAGCCGCCAGATGAGCAATGAGCAGTTCTTC.